The clone carrying this T cell receptor beta chain was seen just once. The data were obtained in a study of technical replicates of blood from several donors. Generated by immunoSEQ multiplex PCR, the TCRdb table keeps only in-frame clones and is missing some. Here the sample spans tens of thousands of clones, about 94% being singletons. CDR3 length: 16 amino acids. V was pared by 2 bases and J by 7 bases, with 13 bases of the junction left unmatched. Germline lookup yields CDR1 SGHDN and CDR2 FVKESK. Sequenced input: T cells isolated from PBMCs. The chain employs TRBV14 and TRBJ2-7, with 8 positions matching TRBD2. The TCR sequence derives from a human donor in good health. The CDR3, as DNA: TGTGCCAGCAGCCAAATTCCGGGACTAGTGATGGGGGAGCAGTACTTC. Protein product: CASSQIPGLVMGEQYF.